These 13 T cell receptor beta chains were sequenced from one sample in a study of human T cells and chemical hapten exposure. TCRdb recomputed calls from the RACE reads with MiXCR, one row per CDR3 protein. The repertoire has over 300,000 distinct CDR3 sequences, 5% to 6.5% of them found once; the top ten carry 2.6%. The sample's time point: pre-sensitization, week 0. Treatment given: therapeutic diphenylcyclopropenone sensitization with weekly scalp DPC. This specimen was whole blood, taken in connection with sensitization to the hapten diphenylcyclopropenone (DPC). These receptors were obtained from a woman aged 50 to 60 with alopecia areata. Some clones in this sample may be carry-over from other donors' samples.

This clonotype was recorded many times. The V and J genes are TRBV6-2 or TRBV6-3 and TRBJ2-1; 12 bases match TRBD2. V shed 2 bases and J 7 bases; nucleotides not matched to a gene: 9. Germline values: CDR1 MNHEY, CDR2 SVGEGT. The CDR3 is 17 residues long. The CDR3 loop is CASSYGRASGRGNEQFF. The CDR3 bases are TGTGCCAGCAGTTACGGGAGGGCTAGCGGGAGGGGAAATGAGCAGTTCTTC.

This clonotype was observed at least ten times. The chain has TRBV12-3 or TRBV12-4 and TRBJ2-1, with 12 bases identical to TRBD2. The CDR3 runs 14 residues. Losses at the gene ends were 8 bases for V and 5 bases for J; bases not matched to a gene: 4. As DNA, the CDR3 is TGTGCCAGCCGAGGACTAGCGGGAAACAATGAGCAGTTCTTC. It specifies CASRGLAGNNEQFF.

The rearrangement joins TRBV7-9 to TRBJ2-7; D is ambiguous. Germline V gene data show CDR1 as SEHNR and CDR2 as FQNEAQ (reference sequence). The V end lost 5 bases, the J end lost 2 bases, and 10 bases lay between the germline ends. This CDR3 has 13 amino acids. In DNA, the CDR3 is TGTGCCAGCAGCACGGACGTAGCCTACGAGCAGTACTTC. As protein: CASSTDVAYEQYF.

With regard to this clonotype: This sequence may be a read error, since a much larger clone differs from it by one base. The J gene is TRBJ2-5, the V gene TRBV6-5; 9 bases are a match to TRBD2. J was trimmed by 4 bases and V by 5 bases; bases with no gene match: 5. The germline V gene has CDR1 MNHEY and CDR2 SVGAGI. The CDR3 sequence is 14 residues long. CDR3 sequence: CASSNAGGVETQYF. The CDR3 region has the DNA TGTGCCAGCAGTAACGCGGGGGGGGTAGAGACCCAGTACTTC.

This clonotype came up many times. This rearrangement joins TRBV27 to TRBJ2-7, with 9 bases matching TRBD1. Germline CDR1 MNHEY, CDR2 SMNVEV (reference sequence). The CDR3 length is 15 residues. V trimming: 6 bases; J trimming: 3 bases; junction bases outside the gene matches: 9. For the CDR3, the DNA is TGTGCCAGCAGCCCGACAGGGGGTTCGCTCTACGAGCAGTACTTC. Residues: CASSPTGGSLYEQYF.

This clonotype was observed at least ten times. The chain recombines TRBV9 with TRBJ2-2; D is undetermined. V lost 5 bases to trimming and J lost 2 bases, with 4 bases between them. CDR3 length: 12 amino acids. Germline V gene sequence: CDR1 SGDLS, CDR2 YYNGEE. DNA for the CDR3: TGTGCCAGCAGACTTAACACCGGGGAGCTGTTTTTT. It specifies CASRLNTGELFF.

This clonotype was detected ten times or more. The chain uses TRBV12-3 or TRBV12-4 and TRBJ2-5; D is possibly TRBD2 (5 bases). The CDR3 spans 14 residues. V was pared by 1 base and J by 0 bases, with 6 bases between. CDR3 nucleotides: TGTGCCAGCAGTTTAGGTAGCGACCAAGAGACCCAGTACTTC. This codes for CASSLGSDQETQYF.

The chain uses TRBV4-3 and TRBJ1-2, with a tentative D call TRBD1 (5 bases). Germline CDR1 is LGHNA and CDR2 is YSLEER. This CDR3 region has 15 residues. V lost 4 bases and J lost 1, with 13 bases in between. The CDR3, as DNA: TGCGCCAGCAGCCTCACGAGGGGCAGTAACTATGGCTACACCTTC. Amino acids: CASSLTRGSNYGYTF.

This clonotype has at least ten counts. The chain uses TRBV20-1 and TRBJ2-1; 7 nucleotides line up with TRBD2. The germline V gene encodes CDR1 DFQATT and CDR2 SNEGSKA (reference sequence). The V and J ends lost 3 bases and 1 base, in that order; junction bases with no gene match: 9. There are 16 residues in the CDR3. DNA of the CDR3: TGCAGTGCTAGTGATTCTAGCGGTAGTTCCTACAATGAGCAGTTCTTC. The encoded protein is CSASDSSGSSYNEQFF.

The sample holds a few counts of this clonotype. V usage is TRBV28 and J usage is TRBJ2-2; D call uncertain. The V and J ends lost 10 bases and 5 bases respectively, with 17 bases between them. This CDR3 is 14 amino acids long. Looked up from germline, CDR1 is MDHEN and CDR2 is SYDVKM. This CDR3 is CAISDSSWTGELFF. CDR3 coding DNA: TGTGCCATTTCTGACTCTTCCTGGACCGGGGAGCTGTTTTTT. The full variable domain, completed using reference TRBV28 and TRBJ2-2, is DVKVTQSSRYLVKRTGEKVFLECVQDMDHENMFWYRQDPGLGLRLIYFSYDVKMKEKGDIPEGYSVSREKKERFSLILESASTNQTSMYLCAISDSSWTGELFFGEGSRLTVL.

This clonotype was detected many times. The rearrangement joins TRBV2 to TRBJ1-5; possibly TRBD1 for D (5 bases). CDR1 is SNHLY, CDR2 FYNNEI, per germline. The CDR3 length is 15 residues. V dropped 7 bases and J dropped 7 bases, with 20 bases sitting between them. As DNA, the CDR3 is TGTGCCAGCATGCTCGGGACCTCCCCTGACCAGCCCCAGCATTTT. Protein product: CASMLGTSPDQPQHF.

In this sample, this clonotype turned up a few times. This sequence joins TRBV29-1 and TRBJ2-7; D remains ambiguous. In germline, CDR1 is SQVTM, CDR2 ANQGSEA. The CDR3 extends over 14 amino acids. Deletions cut 6 bases from V and 7 bases from J, with 22 bases between. DNA for the CDR3: TGCAGCGTCCTCCTCCCCAGGACCACCACTGAGCAGTACTTC. Amino acids: CSVLLPRTTTEQYF.

DNA of the CDR3: TGTGCCAGCAGCTTGGATGGGGGGGCCGCAGATACGCAGTATTTT. Translation gives CASSLDGGAADTQYF. This chain links TRBV5-6 with TRBJ2-3; possibly TRBD2 for D (7 bases). CDR1 and CDR2 from the germline V gene are SGHDT and YYEEEE. The germline V and J ends were trimmed by 0 bases and 4 bases, with 12 bases remaining between them. The CDR3 is made up of 15 amino acids.